This T cell receptor (beta chain) originates from a study of regulatory T cells in long-lasting Graves disease. Many counts were recorded for this clonotype. The time point denotes: newly diagnosed GD, antithyroid drugs for less than 3 months. Isolated PBMC RNA provided the starting material for the TCR library. The CDR3 covers 16 residues. The germline V and J ends were trimmed by 1 base and 2 bases, with 11 bases remaining between them. Per the germline V gene, CDR1 is SGHAT and CDR2 is FQDESV (reference sequence). Combining iRepertoire HTBI primers with Arm-PCR of CDR3 regions, the authors built TCR beta libraries. TCRdb passed the multiplex PCR reads through MiXCR, listing each CDR3 protein once. The top ten hold about 10% of the sample, which has 400,000 to 500,000 distinct CDR3 sequences, roughly 15% seen once. The data also belong to a second study, concerning T cells in Graves' hyperthyroidism and ophthalmopathy.

This TCR came from a woman aged 30 to 39 with Graves disease. The starting material was peripheral blood mononuclear cells (PBMCs), obtained at new diagnosis, from a patient treated with antithyroid drugs. The chain is built from TRBV11-1 and TRBJ2-2, with D possibly TRBD1 on 6 matching bases. CDR3 coding DNA: TGTGCCAGCAGCTTAGATTGGGGGCCAAACACCGGGGAGCTGTTTTTT. It translates to CASSLDWGPNTGELFF.